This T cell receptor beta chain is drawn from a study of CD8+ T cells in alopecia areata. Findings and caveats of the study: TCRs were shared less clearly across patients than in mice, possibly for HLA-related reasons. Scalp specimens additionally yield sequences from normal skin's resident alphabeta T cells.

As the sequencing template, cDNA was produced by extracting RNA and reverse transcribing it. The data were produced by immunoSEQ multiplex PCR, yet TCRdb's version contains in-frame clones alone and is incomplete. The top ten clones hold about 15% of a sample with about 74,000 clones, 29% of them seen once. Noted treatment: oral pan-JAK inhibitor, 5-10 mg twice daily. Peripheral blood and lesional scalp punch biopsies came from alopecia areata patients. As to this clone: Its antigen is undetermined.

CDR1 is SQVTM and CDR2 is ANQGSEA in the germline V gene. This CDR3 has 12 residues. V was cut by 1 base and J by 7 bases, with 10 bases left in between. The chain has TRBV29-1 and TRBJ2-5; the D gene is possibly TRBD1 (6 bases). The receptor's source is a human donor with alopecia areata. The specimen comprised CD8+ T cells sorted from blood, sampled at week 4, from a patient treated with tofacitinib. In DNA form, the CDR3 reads TGCAGCGTTGAAGGGGGGCTTGGGACCCAGTACTTC. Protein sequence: CSVEGGLGTQYF.